The T cell receptor (beta chain) under discussion was sequenced for a study of control samples from healthy donors and cancer patients. Method: immunoSEQ multiplex PCR; TCRdb's copy keeps in-frame clones and lacks some. In the table there are approximately 26,000 clones, around four fifths of which are singletons. CDR1 and CDR2 from the germline V gene are MGHRA and YSYEKL. This CDR3 comprises 16 residues. Between the trimmed V and J ends, which lost 5 bases and 0 bases, there was a span of 14 bases. This clonotype was obtained from a man aged 60 to 69 with colorectal cancer. The V call is TRBV4-1, the J call TRBJ1-3, with a tentative D call TRBD1 (6 bases). Material: PBMCs. The CDR3 DNA reads as TGCGCCAGCAGCAGTACAGGGTCCCTCTCTGGAAACACCATATATTTT. Encoded protein: CASSSTGSLSGNTIYF.